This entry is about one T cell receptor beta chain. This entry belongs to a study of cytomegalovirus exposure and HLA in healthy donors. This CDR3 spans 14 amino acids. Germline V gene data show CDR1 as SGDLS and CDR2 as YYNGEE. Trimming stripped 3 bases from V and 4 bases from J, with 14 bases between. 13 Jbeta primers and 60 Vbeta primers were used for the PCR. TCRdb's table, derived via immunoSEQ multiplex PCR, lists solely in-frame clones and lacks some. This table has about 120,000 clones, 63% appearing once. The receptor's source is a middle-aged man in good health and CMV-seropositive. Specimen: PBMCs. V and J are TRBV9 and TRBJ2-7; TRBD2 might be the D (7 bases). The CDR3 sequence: CASSEGGEGYEQYF. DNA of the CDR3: TGTGCCAGCAGCGAGGGGGGGGAAGGTTACGAGCAGTACTTC.